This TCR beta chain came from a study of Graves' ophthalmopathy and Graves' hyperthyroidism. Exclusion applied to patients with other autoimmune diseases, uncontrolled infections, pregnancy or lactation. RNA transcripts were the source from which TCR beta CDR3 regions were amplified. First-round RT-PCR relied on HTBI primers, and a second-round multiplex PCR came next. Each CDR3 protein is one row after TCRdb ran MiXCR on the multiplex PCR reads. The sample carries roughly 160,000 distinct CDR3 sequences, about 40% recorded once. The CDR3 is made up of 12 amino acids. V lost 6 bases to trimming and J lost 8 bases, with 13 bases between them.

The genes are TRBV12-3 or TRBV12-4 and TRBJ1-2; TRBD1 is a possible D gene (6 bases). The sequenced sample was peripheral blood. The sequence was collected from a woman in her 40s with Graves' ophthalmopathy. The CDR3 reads CASRTGTRGYTF. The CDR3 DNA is TGTGCCAGCAGAACCGGGACACGAGGCTACACCTTC.